This TCR beta chain was sequenced for a study of blood T cell repertoires in COVID-19. Study context: COVID-19 samples collected from the United States, Italy and Spain covered acute and convalescent phases. Sample material is recorded as cDNA or gDNA derived from T cells, B-cell-depleted T cells, or PBMCs.

Seattle participants joined during active infection and were tracked over time. Per the study methods: It was from reference gene primer amplification that nucleated cell counts were estimated. Sequencing used immunoSEQ multiplex PCR; TCRdb keeps in-frame clones, though not all of them. That table supplies the V and J calls and clone size; D and trimming were determined from the DNA. This table has around 400,000 clones, 70% to 90% appearing once. This clone has just one count. The CDR3 extends over 15 amino acids. The germline CDR1 and CDR2 sequences are SGHAT and FQNNGV. The J segment lost 6 bases and the V segment lost 3 bases, leaving 8 bases of the junction unmatched.

Sequencing input: peripheral blood. The TCR comes from a woman aged 55-75 years with COVID-19, enrolled during active disease. V usage is TRBV11-2 and J usage is TRBJ2-1; 7 bases are a match to TRBD2. The CDR3 DNA is TGTGCCAGCAGCTTTTTTGCGGGGGAGACCAATGAGCAGTTCTTC. This codes for CASSFFAGETNEQFF.